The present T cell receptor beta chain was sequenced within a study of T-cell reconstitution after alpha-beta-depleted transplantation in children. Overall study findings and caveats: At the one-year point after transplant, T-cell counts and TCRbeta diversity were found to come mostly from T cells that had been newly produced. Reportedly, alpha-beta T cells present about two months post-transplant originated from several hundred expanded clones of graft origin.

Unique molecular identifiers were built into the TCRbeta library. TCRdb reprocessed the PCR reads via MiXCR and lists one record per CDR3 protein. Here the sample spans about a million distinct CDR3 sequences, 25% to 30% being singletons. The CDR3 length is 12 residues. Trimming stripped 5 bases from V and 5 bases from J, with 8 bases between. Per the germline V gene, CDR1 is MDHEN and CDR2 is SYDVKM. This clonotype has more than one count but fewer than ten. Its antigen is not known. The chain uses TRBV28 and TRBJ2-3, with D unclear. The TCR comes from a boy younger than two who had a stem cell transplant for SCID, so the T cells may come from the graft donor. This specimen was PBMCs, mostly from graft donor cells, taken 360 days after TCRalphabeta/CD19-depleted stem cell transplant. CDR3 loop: CASSRMRDTQYF. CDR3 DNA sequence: TGTGCCAGCAGTCGTATGCGAGATACGCAGTATTTT. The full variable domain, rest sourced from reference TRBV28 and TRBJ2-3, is DVKVTQSSRYLVKRTGEKVFLECVQDMDHENMFWYRQDPGLGLRLIYFSYDVKMKEKGDIPEGYSVSREKKERFSLILESASTNQTSMYLCASSRMRDTQYFGPGTRLTVL.